Listed here are 27 T cell receptor beta chains from one sample, sequenced in a study of CD8 T cells in ankylosing spondylitis. Regarding the study as a whole: It appeared that ankylosing spondylitis blood was characterized by a TCR beta motif of under ten highly homologous variants.

Which antigens these TCRs recognize remains unknown. TCRdb independently ran MiXCR on the 5' RACE reads; one entry per CDR3 protein. The sample has roughly 440,000 distinct CDR3 sequences; roughly a sixth are singletons. Specimen: blood, either unsorted or a sorted T cell fraction (not recorded which). Receptors originate from a male donor with ankylosing spondylitis.

This clonotype was recorded at least ten times. The rearrangement links TRBV2 to TRBJ1-6, with D tentatively TRBD1 (6 bases). Germline V gene data show CDR1 as SNHLY and CDR2 as FYNNEI. The CDR3 is 15 amino acids. V lost 3 bases and J 10 bases, leaving 16 bases between the germline ends. CDR3 residues: CASSDITGSNSPLHF. The CDR3 nucleotides read TGTGCCAGCAGTGATATTACAGGGAGTAACTCACCCCTCCACTTT.

This clonotype was counted a few times. The chain is built from TRBV6-1 and TRBJ1-6; 8 positions match TRBD1. With V trimmed by 4 bases and J by 10 bases, 12 bases remained unmatched. This CDR3 comprises 16 residues. The V gene's germline CDR1 is MNHNS and CDR2 SASEGT. The CDR3 nucleotides read TGTGCCAGCAGTGCTACCGGGACAGGAACGGCGTCACCCCTCCACTTT. Its protein product is CASSATGTGTASPLHF.

This clonotype was found a few times. The chain carries TRBV3-1 and TRBJ1-1; possibly TRBD1 for D (5 bases). Trimming removed 1 base at V and 7 bases at J, with 10 bases between. This CDR3 has 13 amino acids. From germline, CDR1 is LGHDT and CDR2 YNNKEL (reference sequence). CDR3 residues: CASSQVGGLEAFF. Here the CDR3 DNA reads TGTGCCAGCAGCCAAGTTGGGGGTCTTGAAGCTTTCTTT.

The chain carries TRBV18 and TRBJ1-5, with a possible D match to TRBD1 (6 bases). The CDR3 extends over 16 amino acids. CDR1 and CDR2 from the germline V gene are KGHSH and LQKENI. V gave up 3 bases and J gave up 6 bases, with 18 bases separating them. Here the CDR3 reads CASSPGDIFSSQPQHF. CDR3 DNA: TGTGCCAGCTCACCGGGGGACATTTTTTCAAGTCAGCCCCAGCATTTT.

V and J are TRBV2 and TRBJ1-5, with a tentative D call TRBD1 (6 bases). The CDR3 runs 13 residues. The germline CDR1 and CDR2 sequences are SNHLY and FYNNEI. V was clipped by 6 bases and J by 5 bases, with 11 bases between them. CDR3 sequence reads: CASRGGLYQPQHF. For the CDR3, the DNA is TGTGCCAGCAGGGGGGGGCTGTATCAGCCCCAGCATTTT. Based on the CDR3 plus reference TRBV2 and TRBJ1-5, the full variable domain is EPEVTQTPSHQVTQMGQEVILRCVPISNHLYFYWYRQILGQKVEFLVSFYNNEISEKSEIFDDQFSVERPDGSNFTLKIRSTKLEDSAMYFCASRGGLYQPQHFGDGTRLSIL.

This clonotype has just a few counts. The chain has TRBV20-1 and TRBJ2-1, with 12 bases aligning to TRBD2. Germline CDR1 and CDR2: DFQATT and SNEGSKA (reference sequence). The CDR3 has 18 amino acids. Trimming took 2 bases from V and 1 from J; bases not matched to a gene: 9. CDR3 coding DNA: TGCAGTGCTAGACCTCTAGCGGGAGGGCCACGGTCCTACAATGAGCAGTTCTTC. Its protein is CSARPLAGGPRSYNEQFF.

This clonotype was observed a handful of times. The V call is TRBV15, the J call TRBJ1-1; no firm D call. Germline CDR1 reads LNHNV; CDR2 reads YYDKDF (reference sequence). The length of the CDR3 is 15 residues. V was pared by 0 bases and J by 1 base, with 9 bases between. The CDR3 region is CATSRERNPNTEAFF. The DNA for the CDR3 is TGTGCCACCAGCAGAGAAAGGAACCCGAACACTGAAGCTTTCTTT.

This clonotype was found a few times. This chain joins TRBV9 and TRBJ2-3; the match to TRBD2 covers 15 bases. CDR1 is SGDLS, CDR2 YYNGEE, per germline. This CDR3 spans 17 amino acids. Unmatched junction bases numbered 5, after V lost 4 bases and J lost 2 bases. CDR3 nucleotides: TGTGCCAGCAGCACCCGGACTAGCGGGGGGGCCACAGATACGCAGTATTTT. As protein: CASSTRTSGGATDTQYF.

This chain links TRBV6-4 with TRBJ2-3; 8 bases match TRBD2. V trimming: 4 bases; J trimming: 6 bases; junction bases outside the gene matches: 3. Germline values: CDR1 MRHNA, CDR2 SNTAGT. This CDR3 spans 13 amino acids. The CDR3 spells CASSAASGDTQYF. CDR3 nucleotide sequence: TGTGCCAGCAGTGCCGCTAGCGGGGATACGCAGTATTTT.

This clonotype was found a few times. This CDR3 is CASSKRTGDTQYF. DNA for the CDR3: TGCGCCAGCAGCAAGAGGACAGGAGATACGCAGTATTTT. The V and J genes are TRBV5-1 and TRBJ2-3, with 7 bases fitting TRBD1. Germline CDR1 SGHRS, CDR2 YFSETQ. J gave up 5 bases and V 4 bases, and 4 bases lay outside the gene matches. CDR3 length: 13 amino acids.

This clonotype was observed a few times. This sequence joins TRBV7-2 and TRBJ2-7; D is perhaps TRBD1 (6 bases). CDR1 and CDR2 (germline): SGHTA, FQGNSA. The CDR3 runs 15 residues. Trimming removed 2 bases at V and 0 bases at J, with 11 bases between. CDR3 bases: TGTGCCAGCAGCTTACGAGGGGGTAGCTCCTACGAGCAGTACTTC. It codes for CASSLRGGSSYEQYF.

The V and J genes are TRBV7-2 and TRBJ2-7; D is ambiguous. Germline loops: CDR1 SGHTA, CDR2 FQGNSA. The CDR3 totals 17 residues. Between the trimmed V and J ends, which lost 0 bases and 0 bases, there was a span of 15 bases. The CDR3, as DNA: TGTGCCAGCAGCTTAGCCCTGTCAGACCGTAGCTCCTACGAGCAGTACTTC. Amino acid sequence: CASSLALSDRSSYEQYF.

The CDR3 region is CASRFETGSDGYTF. Written as DNA, the CDR3 is TGTGCCAGCAGGTTTGAGACAGGGTCGGATGGCTACACCTTC. J is TRBJ1-2 and V is TRBV5-6; 7 bases agree with TRBD1. Per the germline V gene, CDR1 is SGHDT and CDR2 is YYEEEE. The CDR3 length is 14 residues. The V and J ends lost 5 bases and 6 bases, in that order; junction bases with no gene match: 10.

At least ten counts were recorded for this clonotype. The chain couples TRBV12-3 or TRBV12-4 to TRBJ2-3, with a weak D call TRBD2 (5 bases). With 7 bases removed from V and 2 bases from J, the gap between germline ends came to 16 bases. This CDR3 is 15 amino acids long. In DNA, the CDR3 is TGTGCCAGCACCATGGGGAGTGCGGTCACAGATACGCAGTATTTT. It is translated as CASTMGSAVTDTQYF.

This clonotype was observed many times. The gene calls are TRBV12-3 or TRBV12-4 and TRBJ1-2, with 8 bases lining up with TRBD1. Germline trimming cut 3 bases from V and 7 bases from J; bases unmatched to any gene: 7. This CDR3 is built from 14 residues. CDR3 in DNA: TGTGCCAGCAGTTTGGGCCAGGGGGCGCCTGGCTACACCTTC. Translated, it gives CASSLGQGAPGYTF.

The V and J genes are TRBV5-1 and TRBJ2-7, with D perhaps TRBD1 or TRBD2 (5 bases each). The CDR3 contains 17 residues. V was pared by 4 bases and J by 0 bases, with 20 bases between. Germline assignment: CDR1 SGHRS and CDR2 YFSETQ. This chain's CDR3 is CASSQGTDPTLSYEQYF. The CDR3 DNA reads TGCGCCAGCAGCCAAGGGACGGACCCAACCCTCTCCTACGAGCAGTACTTC.

The chain couples TRBV6-5 to TRBJ2-3; D possibly uses TRBD1 or TRBD2 (6 bases each). CDR3 length: 14 residues. In germline, CDR1 is MNHEY, CDR2 SVGAGI. V dropped 0 bases and J dropped 3 bases, with 7 bases sitting between them. CDR3 DNA: TGTGCCAGCAGTTACTCAGGGGGGACAGATACGCAGTATTTT. It translates to CASSYSGGTDTQYF.

The rearrangement links TRBV7-6 to TRBJ1-1; D might be TRBD1 (6 bases). The CDR3 is made up of 12 amino acids. Looked up from germline, CDR1 is SGHVS and CDR2 is FNYEAQ. V gave up 4 bases and J gave up 11 bases, with 14 bases separating them. The chain's CDR3 is CASSSQPGAAFF. The CDR3 DNA is TGTGCCAGCAGCTCCCAGCCGGGGGCGGCTTTCTTT.

This clonotype has only a few counts. The gene calls are TRBV7-2 and TRBJ2-5, with TRBD1 as a possible D gene (5 bases). Trimming stripped 5 bases from V and 4 bases from J, with 11 bases between. The length of the CDR3 is 13 residues. Germline V gene lookup returns CDR1 SGHTA and CDR2 FQGNSA. In nucleotides, the CDR3 is TGTGCCAGCAGCCTCAGGGTGCGAGAGACCCAGTACTTC. Protein product: CASSLRVRETQYF.

The V and J genes are TRBV10-3 and TRBJ2-3; D is unresolved. Trimming took off 0 bases at V and 0 bases at J, with 7 bases between the two ends. Germline loops: CDR1 ENHRY, CDR2 SYGVKD. The length of the CDR3 is 15 residues. The CDR3 sequence is CAISESPSSTDTQYF. Here the CDR3 DNA reads TGTGCCATCAGTGAGTCTCCTTCTAGCACAGATACGCAGTATTTT.

This clonotype was picked up a small number of times. The rearrangement joins TRBV19 to TRBJ2-1; D may be TRBD2 (6 bases). The CDR3 consists of 15 residues. Trimming cost V 5 bases and J 4 bases, with 15 bases left between them. Per germline, CDR1 LNHDA and CDR2 SQIVND (reference sequence). CDR3 in DNA: TGTGCCAGTAGTTGGTCAGGAGGGGAGTACAATGAGCAGTTCTTC. It specifies CASSWSGGEYNEQFF.

This clonotype was picked up many times. The chain employs TRBV4-2 and TRBJ1-5; possible D gene TRBD1, 6 bases. Germline V gene lookup returns CDR1 LGHNA and CDR2 YNFKEQ. The CDR3 has 15 amino acids. V gave up 4 bases and J gave up 5 bases, with 15 bases separating them. The CDR3 here is CASSLTQQGDQPQHF. The CDR3 DNA follows: TGTGCCAGCAGCCTCACCCAACAGGGTGATCAGCCCCAGCATTTT.

The chain recombines TRBV6-1 with TRBJ2-2; D not certain. V lost 8 bases and J lost 5, with 18 bases in between. This CDR3 has 15 residues. CDR1 is MNHNS and CDR2 is SASEGT in the germline V gene. The CDR3 DNA is TGTGCCAGCCGAGCCGTCCGGACCCGGACCGGGGAGCTGTTTTTT. Translated: CASRAVRTRTGELFF.

V and J are TRBV10-3 and TRBJ1-5; D call uncertain. Between the trimmed V and J ends, which lost 3 bases and 3 bases, there was a span of 6 bases. This CDR3 spans 13 amino acids. The germline CDR1 and CDR2 sequences are ENHRY and SYGVKD. The CDR3 region has the DNA TGTGCCATCAGTGACCAGGTCAATCAGCCCCAGCATTTT. Residues: CAISDQVNQPQHF.

Ten or more counts support this clonotype. The chain couples TRBV5-1 to TRBJ2-2; D gene ambiguous. CDR1 and CDR2 (germline): SGHRS, YFSETQ. V was trimmed by 0 bases and J by 0 bases, leaving 6 bases between them. The CDR3 has 15 amino acids. The CDR3 nucleotides read TGCGCCAGCAGCTTGGGGACGGCGAACACCGGGGAGCTGTTTTTT. It specifies CASSLGTANTGELFF.

This clonotype has just a few counts. The CDR3 DNA sequence: TGTGCCAGCAGTTACGAGGCTAGCGGATTCTACGAGCAGTACTTC. It yields the protein CASSYEASGFYEQYF. V usage is TRBV6-2 or TRBV6-3 and J usage is TRBJ2-7; the match to TRBD2 covers 7 bases. Germline-derived CDR1 and CDR2 are MNHEY and SVGEGT. The J segment lost 3 bases and the V segment lost 2 bases, leaving 7 bases of the junction unmatched. CDR3 length: 15 amino acids.

This clonotype was observed many times. The rearrangement joins TRBV7-9 to TRBJ1-1; 7 nucleotides match TRBD1. The length of the CDR3 is 14 residues. Germline assignment: CDR1 SEHNR and CDR2 FQNEAQ (reference sequence). After removal of 5 bases from V and 0 bases from J, the junction contained 3 bases not matched to a gene. The CDR3 DNA reads as TGTGCCAGCAGCCAAGGGGGCATGAACACTGAAGCTTTCTTT. Its protein product is CASSQGGMNTEAFF.